The 21 T cell receptor beta chains given below trace back to one sample, sequenced in a study of PD-L1 blockade in urothelial cancer. Specified time point: peripheral blood 6 weeks after treatment start. Sequenced by immunoSEQ multiplex PCR; TCRdb stores in-frame clones only, minus some. Among roughly 100,000 clones, less than 90% were seen once, and the ten largest hold around 8%. Here the sequenced sample was PBMCs, taken around atezolizumab (anti-PD-L1) treatment. Source of these receptors: a man between 65 and 85 years old with urothelial cancer.

V usage is TRBV2 and J usage is TRBJ2-5; D possibly corresponds to TRBD2 (5 bases). The length of the CDR3 is 13 residues. V lost 3 bases and J 7 bases, leaving 12 bases between the germline ends. Germline CDR1 is SNHLY and CDR2 is FYNNEI. CDR3 residues: CASSDKRLGTQYF. CDR3 DNA sequence: TGTGCCAGCAGTGATAAGCGGCTGGGGACCCAGTACTTC.

The chain joins TRBV7-9 to TRBJ2-1; TRBD2 agrees at 9 bases. V dropped 6 bases and J dropped 8; count of bases not matched to a gene: 8. The CDR3 has 14 amino acids. The germline V gene encodes CDR1 SEHNR and CDR2 FQNEAQ (reference sequence). The CDR3, as DNA: TGTGCCAGCAGGGTTAGCGGGAGAATCGATGAGCAGTTCTTC. It encodes CASRVSGRIDEQFF.

The chain combines TRBV6-6 with TRBJ2-7; 9 bases are shared with TRBD1. The germline gives CDR1 MNHNY, CDR2 SVGAGI (reference sequence). CDR3 size: 15 residues. V lost 1 base, J lost 3 bases, and 4 bases stayed unmatched. The CDR3 DNA reads as TGTGCCAGCAGTTACTATTCGGGACAGGGCTACGAGCAGTACTTC. This encodes CASSYYSGQGYEQYF.

The chain uses TRBV7-2 and TRBJ2-2; 8 bases are a match to TRBD2. Losses at the gene ends were 2 bases for V and 5 bases for J; bases not matched to a gene: 1. The CDR3 spans 14 residues. In germline, CDR1 is SGHTA, CDR2 FQGNSA. CDR3 region: CASSLPSGTGELFF. CDR3 nucleotides: TGTGCCAGCAGCTTACCTAGCGGGACCGGGGAGCTGTTTTTT.

The J gene is TRBJ2-7, the V gene TRBV29-1; 11 positions match TRBD2. V lost 3 bases, J lost 2 bases, and 9 bases stayed unmatched. The germline CDR1 and CDR2 sequences are SQVTM and ANQGSEA. The CDR3 loop spans 16 amino acids. The DNA of the CDR3 is TGCAGCGTTGAGTACTTAGCGGGAGGGTCCCCCTACGAGCAGTACTTC. Translating it yields CSVEYLAGGSPYEQYF.

This clone came up once. This chain links TRBV2 with TRBJ2-5; 9 bases align to TRBD1. CDR1 and CDR2 (germline): SNHLY, FYNNEI. This CDR3 comprises 15 residues. The J segment lost 5 bases and the V segment lost 6 bases, leaving 10 bases of the junction unmatched. The CDR3: CASSVGNRGRETQYF. The CDR3 DNA is TGTGCCAGCAGCGTCGGGAACAGGGGGCGGGAGACCCAGTACTTC.

The genes are TRBV6-6 and TRBJ1-1; 10 bases line up with TRBD1. V lost 6 bases and J lost 0; bases outside the gene matches: 7. CDR1 and CDR2 (germline): MNHNY, SVGAGI (reference sequence). This CDR3 has 16 amino acids. CDR3 in DNA: TGTGCCAGCAGATCCCGGGACAGGGGATTGAACACTGAAGCTTTCTTT. This gives the protein CASRSRDRGLNTEAFF.

The chain joins TRBV10-3 to TRBJ2-1; D possibly corresponds to TRBD1 (5 bases). V was shortened by 5 bases and J by 1 base, with 9 bases between the two germline ends. The CDR3 spans 14 residues. Germline V CDR1 and CDR2: ENHRY, SYGVKD. DNA for the CDR3: TGTGCCATCAGTCAGGGAATTTCCTACAATGAGCAGTTCTTC. Its translation is CAISQGISYNEQFF.

The gene calls are TRBV7-2 and TRBJ2-1; 9 nucleotides align to TRBD2. The germline V gene encodes CDR1 SGHTA and CDR2 FQGNSA. The CDR3 has 16 residues. V lost 4 bases and J lost 0; bases outside the gene matches: 4. In DNA form, the CDR3 reads TGTGCCAGCAGCTCTTTACTAGCGGGCTCCTACAATGAGCAGTTCTTC. Translated, it gives CASSSLLAGSYNEQFF.

This clone appeared once. The chain combines TRBV5-6 with TRBJ1-3; TRBD1 might be the D (5 bases). The CDR3 length is 15 residues. The germline gives CDR1 SGHDT, CDR2 YYEEEE. Trimming left V 5 bases short and J 0 bases short, with 12 bases between. CDR3 nucleotide sequence: TGTGCCAGCAGGAGACAGTCTCACTCTGGAAACACCATATATTTT. As protein: CASRRQSHSGNTIYF.

V gene TRBV5-5 combines with J gene TRBJ1-2, with D tentatively TRBD1 (6 bases). This CDR3 spans 12 amino acids. V dropped 4 bases and J dropped 7 bases, with 11 bases sitting between them. Germline V gene data show CDR1 as SGHKS and CDR2 as YYEKEE (reference sequence). CDR3 amino acids: CASSADRSGYTF. CDR3 nucleotides: TGTGCCAGCAGCGCGGACAGATCTGGCTACACCTTC.

The chain joins TRBV6-1 to TRBJ2-3; 7 positions match TRBD2. The junction had 3 bases not matched to a gene; V was cut back by 2 bases and J by 4 bases. The germline V gene encodes CDR1 MNHNS and CDR2 SASEGT. The CDR3 length is 14 residues. The CDR3 DNA sequence: TGTGCCAGCAGTGAACCCGGGAGGCCAGATACGCAGTATTTT. This encodes CASSEPGRPDTQYF.

This clone was seen once. The CDR3 coding sequence is TGCGCCAGCAGCTCAACAGGGGAAACTAATGAAAAACTGTTTTTT. Protein: CASSSTGETNEKLFF. This rearrangement joins TRBV5-1 to TRBJ1-4; 7 bases fit TRBD1. With 3 bases clipped from V and 1 base from J, the junction kept 3 bases outside the gene matches. Germline V gene sequence: CDR1 SGHRS, CDR2 YFSETQ. The CDR3 length is 15 residues.

The rearrangement uses TRBV6-1 and TRBJ2-7; 7 bases fit TRBD2. The germline V gene encodes CDR1 MNHNS and CDR2 SASEGT. V lost 3 bases, J lost 4 bases, and 6 bases stayed unmatched. The CDR3 length is 14 residues. Here the CDR3 reads CASSDGGRGYEQYF. In nucleotides, the CDR3 is TGTGCCAGCAGTGATGGAGGGAGGGGTTACGAGCAGTACTTC.

The rearrangement joins TRBV30 to TRBJ2-1, with 9 bases identical to TRBD2. V lost 1 base and J lost 8; bases outside the gene matches: 12. This CDR3 contains 16 residues. The germline CDR1 and CDR2 sequences are GTSNPN and SVGIG (reference sequence). The chain's CDR3 is CAWSGGDSGSRYEQFF. CDR3 coding DNA: TGTGCCTGGAGTGGGGGTGATAGCGGGAGTCGCTATGAGCAGTTCTTC.

The rearrangement links TRBV19 to TRBJ1-1; 11 bases line up with TRBD1. Germline loops: CDR1 LNHDA, CDR2 SQIVND (reference sequence). V shed 5 bases and J 4 bases; nucleotides not matched to a gene: 3. The CDR3 runs to 14 residues. The CDR3 DNA sequence: TGTGCCAGTAGTCTCGGGACAGGGGGCACTGAAGCTTTCTTT. This gives the protein CASSLGTGGTEAFF. Based on the CDR3 plus reference TRBV19 and TRBJ1-1, the full variable domain is DGGITQSPKYLFRKEGQNVTLSCEQNLNHDAMYWYRQDPGQGLRLIYYSQIVNDFQKGDIAEGYSVSREKKESFPLTVTSAQKNPTAFYLCASSLGTGGTEAFFGQGTRLTVV.

The chain is built from TRBV13 and TRBJ2-2, with D possibly matching TRBD2 (5 bases). V was trimmed by 3 bases and J by 7 bases, leaving 6 bases between them. This CDR3 has 12 amino acids. The germline V gene has CDR1 PRHDT and CDR2 FYEKMQ (reference sequence). In DNA form, the CDR3 reads TGTGCCAGCAGCTTGGAGGTCGGGGAGCTGTTTTTT. Amino acids: CASSLEVGELFF.

This rearrangement joins TRBV6-4 to TRBJ2-3, with TRBD1 as a possible D gene (6 bases). V was cut by 6 bases and J by 0 bases, with 10 bases left in between. This CDR3 has 14 residues. Germline CDR1 reads MRHNA; CDR2 reads SNTAGT. CDR3 DNA sequence: TGTGCCAGCAGCCAACAGGGAAGCACAGATACGCAGTATTTT. Its translation is CASSQQGSTDTQYF.

The chain employs TRBV6-5 and TRBJ2-3; TRBD2 matches at 13 bases. The V gene end was trimmed by 0 bases and the J gene end by 4 bases; junction bases not matched to a gene: 1. CDR3 length: 16 residues. Germline V CDR1 and CDR2: MNHEY, SVGAGI. CDR3 region: CASSYSGLAGADTQYF. CDR3 DNA sequence: TGTGCCAGCAGTTACTCCGGACTAGCGGGAGCAGATACGCAGTATTTT.

The V and J genes are TRBV11-2 and TRBJ1-6; 7 nucleotides match TRBD1. This CDR3 region has 18 residues. CDR1 is SGHAT, CDR2 FQNNGV, per germline. V shed 1 base and J 6 bases; nucleotides not matched to a gene: 12. The CDR3 DNA sequence: TGTGCCAGCAGCTTAGTGAGCCTGACAGGGATCGGTAATTCACCCCTCCACTTT. Encoded protein: CASSLVSLTGIGNSPLHF.

The chain links TRBV7-2 to TRBJ2-3; a possible D gene is TRBD2 (7 bases). The CDR3 length is 14 residues. CDR1 is SGHTA, CDR2 FQGNSA, per germline. The V end was cut by 5 bases, the J end by 5 bases, with 14 bases between. In DNA, the CDR3 is TGTGCCAGCAGCCAGGGGCTAGCGGTAGATACGCAGTATTTT. Its protein product is CASSQGLAVDTQYF.